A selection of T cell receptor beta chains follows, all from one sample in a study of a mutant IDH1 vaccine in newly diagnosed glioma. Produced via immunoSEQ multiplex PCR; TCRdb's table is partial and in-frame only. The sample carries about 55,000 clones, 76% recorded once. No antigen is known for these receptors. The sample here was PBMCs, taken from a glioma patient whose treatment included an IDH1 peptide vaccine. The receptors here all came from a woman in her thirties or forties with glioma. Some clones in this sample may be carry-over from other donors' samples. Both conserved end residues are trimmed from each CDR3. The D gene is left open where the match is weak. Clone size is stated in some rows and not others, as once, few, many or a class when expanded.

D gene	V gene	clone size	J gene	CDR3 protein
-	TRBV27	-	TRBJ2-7	ASSPGALYEQY
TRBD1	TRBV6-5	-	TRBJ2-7	ASSWTGVHYEQY
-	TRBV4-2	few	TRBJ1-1	ASSFDTEAF
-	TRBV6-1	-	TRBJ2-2	ASSVQVNTGELF
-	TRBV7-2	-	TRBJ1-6	ASSSGGGNNSPLH
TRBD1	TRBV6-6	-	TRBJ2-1	ASRRSGQGDSEQF
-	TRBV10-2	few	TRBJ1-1	ASRRGEGTEAF
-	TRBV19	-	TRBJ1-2	ASKTLKERGGYT
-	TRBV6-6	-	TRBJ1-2	ASSTTLQPGDGYT
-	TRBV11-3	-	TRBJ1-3	ASSLGGTDTIY
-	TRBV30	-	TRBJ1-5	AWSDYSNQPQH
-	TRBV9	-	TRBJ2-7	ASSVGDSSPYEQY
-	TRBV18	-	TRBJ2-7	ASSPPISGSYEQY
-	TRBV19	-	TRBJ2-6	ASSPGNSGANVLT
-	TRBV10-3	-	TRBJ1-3	AIRTDRSGNTIY
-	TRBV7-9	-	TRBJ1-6	ASSSGTNYSPLH
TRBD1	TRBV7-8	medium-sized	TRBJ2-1	ASSLGTGFYNEQF
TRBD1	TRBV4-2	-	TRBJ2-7	ASSRTGTGAKLSYEQY
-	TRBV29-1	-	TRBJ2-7	SVGFADSYEQY
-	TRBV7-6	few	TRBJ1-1	ASSPRGVYSVNTEAF
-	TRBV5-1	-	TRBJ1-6	ASSPGLTNSPLH
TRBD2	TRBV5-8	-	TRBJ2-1	ASSTGGRDNEQF
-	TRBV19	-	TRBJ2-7	ASSAWDDSYEQY